The 8 T cell receptor beta chains below come from one sample, sequenced in a study of patients and donors after allogeneic stem cell transplantation. TCRdb itself ran the RT-PCR reads through MiXCR, one entry per CDR3 protein. The table has 8,000 to 9,500 distinct CDR3 sequences, about 4% seen once. The material sequenced was blood, either unsorted or a sorted T cell fraction (not recorded which). Receptors were obtained from a human donor who was either an allogeneic HSCT recipient or a stem cell or donor lymphocyte infusion donor (not recorded which). It is not recorded whose cells these are; they may come from a transplant donor.

This clonotype is labeled as medium-sized. The chain carries TRBV7-2 and TRBJ1-6; no clear D. CDR3 size: 12 residues. Trimming shortened V by 1 base and J by 10 bases, and 5 bases separated the two germline ends. The germline gives CDR1 SGHTA, CDR2 FQGNSA. The CDR3 here is CASSLERSPLHF. The CDR3 DNA reads as TGTGCCAGCAGCTTAGAACGATCACCCCTCCACTTT.

This clonotype was observed many times. The V and J genes are TRBV6-6 and TRBJ2-7, with D unresolved. CDR3 length equals 12 residues. V was clipped by 0 bases and J by 6 bases, with 6 bases between them. CDR1 MNHNY and CDR2 SVGAGI come from the germline V gene (reference sequence). CDR3 sequence (DNA): TGTGCCAGCAGTTACTCCAGGTCCGAGCAGTACTTC. Translation gives CASSYSRSEQYF.

There are many counts of this clonotype. V and J are TRBV18 and TRBJ2-7; 7 bases fit TRBD2. Germline lookup yields CDR1 KGHSH and CDR2 LQKENI. This CDR3 spans 14 amino acids. V was clipped by 6 bases and J by 2 bases; unmatched bases: 7. CDR3 sequence: CASSQPSGTYEQYF. In nucleotides, the CDR3 is TGTGCCAGCTCCCAACCTAGCGGAACCTACGAGCAGTACTTC.

This clonotype is labeled medium-sized (0.01 to 0.1%). The V gene is TRBV7-9, the J gene TRBJ1-1; D ambiguous. Per the germline V gene, CDR1 is SEHNR and CDR2 is FQNEAQ (reference sequence). This CDR3 contains 18 residues. V gave up 5 bases and J gave up 2 bases, with 24 bases separating them. CDR3: CASSEKPGRSARNTEAFF. Here the CDR3 DNA reads TGTGCCAGCAGCGAAAAGCCAGGACGATCGGCAAGAAACACTGAAGCTTTCTTT.

This clonotype was picked up many times. This CDR3 reads CASSLNRGKTQYF. As DNA, the CDR3 is TGTGCCAGCAGCTTAAACAGGGGGAAGACCCAGTACTTC. The chain employs TRBV7-9 and TRBJ2-5; 8 bases align to TRBD1. This CDR3 is built from 13 residues. Germline CDR1 and CDR2: SEHNR and FQNEAQ (reference sequence). The trim removed 2 bases at V and 6 bases at J, leaving 2 bases unmatched. The complete variable domain, with remaining parts taken from reference TRBV7-9 and TRBJ2-5, reads DTGVSQNPRHKITKRGQNVTFRCDPISEHNRLYWYRQTLGQGPEFLTYFQNEAQLEKSRLLSDRFSAERPKGSFSTLEIQRTEQGDSAMYLCASSLNRGKTQYFGPGTRLLVL.

In this sample, this clonotype turned up many times. The V call is TRBV5-1, the J call TRBJ2-2; 11 positions match TRBD2. Trimming at V came to 4 bases and at J to 1 base, leaving 3 bases not matched to a gene. The CDR3 has 16 amino acids. Per the germline V gene, CDR1 is SGHRS and CDR2 is YFSETQ. Here the CDR3 reads CASSPGTSGNTGELFF. For the CDR3, the DNA is TGCGCCAGCAGCCCCGGGACTAGCGGGAACACCGGGGAGCTGTTTTTT.

This chain links TRBV18 with TRBJ1-3; D uncertain. V lost 1 base and J lost 4, with 8 bases in between. This CDR3 is 14 amino acids long. The germline V gene has CDR1 KGHSH and CDR2 LQKENI. The CDR3: CASSPRAEGNTIYF. CDR3 bases: TGTGCCAGCTCACCACGAGCGGAGGGAAACACCATATATTTT.

The table lists this clonotype with many counts. The V and J genes are TRBV12-3 or TRBV12-4 and TRBJ2-1; D is perhaps TRBD1 or TRBD2 (5 bases each). V was trimmed by 6 bases and J by 8 bases, leaving 26 bases between them. The CDR3 consists of 17 residues. The CDR3 sequence is CASSRPMGPLMGDEQFF. The CDR3 nucleotides are TGTGCCAGCAGCCGCCCCATGGGCCCGCTTATGGGGGATGAGCAGTTCTTC.